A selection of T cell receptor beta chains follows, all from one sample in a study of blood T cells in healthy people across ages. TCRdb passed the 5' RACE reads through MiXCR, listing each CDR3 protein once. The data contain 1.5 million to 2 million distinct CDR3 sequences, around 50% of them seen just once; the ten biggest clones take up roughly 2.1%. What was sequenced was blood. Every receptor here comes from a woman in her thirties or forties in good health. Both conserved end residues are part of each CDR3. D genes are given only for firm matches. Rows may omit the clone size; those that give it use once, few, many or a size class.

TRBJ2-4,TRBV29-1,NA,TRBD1,CSVGGQGLKEQYF
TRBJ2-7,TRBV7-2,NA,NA,CASSRQVGETYEQYF
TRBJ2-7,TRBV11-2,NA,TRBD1,CASSLETGTGNEYEQYF
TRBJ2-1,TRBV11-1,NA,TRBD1,CARPPTPGQGNNEQFF
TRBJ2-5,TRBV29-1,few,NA,CSVAGREVTQYF
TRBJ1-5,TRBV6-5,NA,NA,CASSLQKGANQPQHF
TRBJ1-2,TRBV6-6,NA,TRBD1,CASSYFPGGNYGYTF
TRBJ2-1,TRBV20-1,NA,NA,CSARQGGSPFKNEQFF
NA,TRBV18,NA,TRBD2,CASSPPRALAGGNNEQYF
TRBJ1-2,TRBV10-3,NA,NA,CAISDMGCYGYTF
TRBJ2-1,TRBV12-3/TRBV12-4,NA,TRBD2,CASSWTSVYNEQFF
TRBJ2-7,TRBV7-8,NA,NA,CASSFGSSEQYF
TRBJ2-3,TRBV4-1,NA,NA,CASSQSPAVAPDTQYF
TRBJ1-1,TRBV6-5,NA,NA,CASSYEGGRSQPAFF
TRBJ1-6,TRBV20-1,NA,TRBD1,CSARPTGGPNSPLHF
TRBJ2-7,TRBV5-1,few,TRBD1,CASTNRTGFRDEQYF
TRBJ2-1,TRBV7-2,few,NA,CASSLDRSDEQFF
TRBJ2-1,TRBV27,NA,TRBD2,CASSGLADSYNEQFF
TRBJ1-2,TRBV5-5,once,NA,CASSSERGGSYGYTF
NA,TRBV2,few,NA,CASSVGSLQETQYF
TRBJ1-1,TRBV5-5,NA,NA,CASSSDYTEAFF
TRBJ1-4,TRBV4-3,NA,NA,CASSQLLNEKLFF
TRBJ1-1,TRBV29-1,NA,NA,CSVTTGILNTEAFF
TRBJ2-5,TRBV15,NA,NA,CATSVDSGHAYNEQYF
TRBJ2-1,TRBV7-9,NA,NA,CASSAGVSSYNEQFF
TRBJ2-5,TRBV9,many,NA,CASSVGRSQETQYF
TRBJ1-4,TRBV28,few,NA,CASKEGSATNEKLFF
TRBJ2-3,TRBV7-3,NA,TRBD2,CASSLSPSGGAFGDTQYF
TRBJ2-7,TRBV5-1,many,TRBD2,CASSLAGRAYEQYF
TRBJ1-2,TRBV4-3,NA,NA,CASSQDRGGFGYGYTF
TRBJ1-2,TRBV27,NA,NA,CASSLYFLRDNRGGLYGYTF
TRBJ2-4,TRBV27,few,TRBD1,CASSPPTIDRAINIQYF
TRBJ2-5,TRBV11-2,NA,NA,CACSWGGLQGETQYF
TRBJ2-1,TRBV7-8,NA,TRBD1,CASSLRGGAPLYNEQFF
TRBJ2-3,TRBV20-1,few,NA,CSARRPGRREDTQYF
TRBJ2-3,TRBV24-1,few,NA,CATRSLGGDTQYF
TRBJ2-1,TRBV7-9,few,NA,CASSLGPDLEQFF
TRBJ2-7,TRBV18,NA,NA,CASAPRTEEQYF
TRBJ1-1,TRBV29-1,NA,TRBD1,CSVPGQGYTEAFF
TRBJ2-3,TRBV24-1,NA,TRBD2,CATSDAGVRTDTQYF
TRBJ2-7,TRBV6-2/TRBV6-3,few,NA,CASSYPAGQNEQYF
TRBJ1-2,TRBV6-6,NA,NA,CASSSPRNYGYTF
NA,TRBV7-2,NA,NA,CASSPKIWETQYF
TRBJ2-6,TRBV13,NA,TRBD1,CASSPDRGPVTRANVLTF
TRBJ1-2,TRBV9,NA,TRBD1,CASSPRGDRTNYGYTF